This record concerns one T cell receptor (beta chain) sequence. Only in-frame clones appear in the TCRdb table, and some are missing; sequencing was by immunoSEQ multiplex PCR. In the table there are over 250,000 clones, roughly 86% of which are singletons. Everyone who took part was 18 to 89 years old, and they came from roughly 25 US areas. Germline CDR1 LNHDA, CDR2 SQIVND (reference sequence). The CDR3 length is 15 residues. V trimming: 5 bases; J trimming: 4 bases; junction bases outside the gene matches: 6. These data belong to a study of blood T cell repertoires in COVID-19. The rearrangement joins TRBV19 to TRBJ2-7, with 12 positions matching TRBD2. Sequencing used PBMCs or T cells enriched from blood (not recorded which). This clonotype was sampled from a woman aged 18-29 years who had recovered from COVID-19. CDR3 DNA sequence: TGTGCCAGTAGTCCCAGACTAGCGGGAGAGTACGAGCAGTACTTC. Protein: CASSPRLAGEYEQYF.